This T cell receptor beta chain originates from a study of T cell changes during pregnancy in multiple sclerosis. Sequencing used immunoSEQ multiplex PCR; TCRdb keeps in-frame clones, though not all of them. The sample holds 100,000 to 150,000 clones; 80% to 95% are singletons and the top ten take roughly 6.2%. Sequencing was performed on peripheral blood, taken before pregnancy. The TCR comes from a female donor with multiple sclerosis, enrolled in a pregnancy study.

CDR3 loop: CASRSSGGLHNEQFF. CDR3 DNA: TGTGCCAGCAGAAGTAGCGGGGGGCTTCACAATGAGCAGTTCTTC. This rearrangement joins TRBV2 to TRBJ2-1; 10 positions match TRBD2. Germline V lookup: CDR1 SNHLY, CDR2 FYNNEI. V shed 6 bases and J 5 bases; nucleotides not matched to a gene: 7. The CDR3 length is 15 residues.